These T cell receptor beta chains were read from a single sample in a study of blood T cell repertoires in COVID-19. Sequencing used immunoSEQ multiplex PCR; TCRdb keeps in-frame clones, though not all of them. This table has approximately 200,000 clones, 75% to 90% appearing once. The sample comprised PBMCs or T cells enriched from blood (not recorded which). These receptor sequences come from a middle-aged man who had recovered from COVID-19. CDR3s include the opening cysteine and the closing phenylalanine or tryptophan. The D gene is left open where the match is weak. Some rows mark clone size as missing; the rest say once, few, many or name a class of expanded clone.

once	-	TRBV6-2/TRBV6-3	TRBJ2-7	TGTGCCAGCAGTTTTGCCTACTCCGGGATACCCTACGAGCAGTACTTC	CASSFAYSGIPYEQYF
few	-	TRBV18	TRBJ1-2	TGTGCCAGCTCACCACAGGCAGGGGAGGGCTACACCTTC	CASSPQAGEGYTF
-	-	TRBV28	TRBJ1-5	TGTGCCAGCAGTTTGGGCACACTTGATCAGCCCCAGCATTTT	CASSLGTLDQPQHF
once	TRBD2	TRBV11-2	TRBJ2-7	TGTGCCAGCAGCGATATAGCGCGGGGGTCCTACGAGCAGTACTTC	CASSDIARGSYEQYF
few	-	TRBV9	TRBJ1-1	TGTGCCAGCAGCCCTACCCTGGGGCTCACTGAAGCTTTCTTT	CASSPTLGLTEAFF
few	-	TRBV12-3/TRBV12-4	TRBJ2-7	TGTGCCAGCCGCCGCGGGACCTACGAGCAGTACTTC	CASRRGTYEQYF
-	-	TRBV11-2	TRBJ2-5	TGTGCCAGCAGCTTAGTGCCGGTTCGGAGAGAGACCCAGTACTTC	CASSLVPVRRETQYF
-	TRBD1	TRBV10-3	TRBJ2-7	TGTGCCATCAGTGGTACAGGGGGCCGCTCCTACGAGCAGTACTTC	CAISGTGGRSYEQYF
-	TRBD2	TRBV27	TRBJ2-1	TGTGCCAGCAGTCTTAGCGGGTCCTCCTACAATGAGCAGTTCTTC	CASSLSGSSYNEQFF
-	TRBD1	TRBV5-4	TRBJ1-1	TGTGCCAGCAGCGGAGGGACAGGGGTGAACACTGAAGCTTTCTTT	CASSGGTGVNTEAFF
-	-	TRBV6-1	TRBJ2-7	TGTGCCAGCAGTGAAGCGGTCAGCATAACGAAAGCGTACGAGCAGTACTTC	CASSEAVSITKAYEQYF
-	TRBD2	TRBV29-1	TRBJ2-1	TGCAGCGTTGAACAGGGAGGCGGGAGCTCCTACAATGAGCAGTTCTTC	CSVEQGGGSSYNEQFF
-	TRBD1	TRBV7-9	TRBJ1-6	TGTGCCAGCAGTCCATTGGGACAGATGGATTCACCCCTCCACTTT	CASSPLGQMDSPLHF
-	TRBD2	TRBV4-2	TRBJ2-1	TGTGCCAGCAGCCAAGGGACTAGCGGGAGCAATGAGCAGTTCTTC	CASSQGTSGSNEQFF
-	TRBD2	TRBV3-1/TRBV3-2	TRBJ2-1	TGTGCCAGCAGCCCTGGCGGGAGGGCCTACATGAGCAATGAGCAGTTCTTC	CASSPGGRAYMSNEQFF
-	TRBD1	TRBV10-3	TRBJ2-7	TGTGCCATCCAAAAAGGGACAGACTCCTACGAGCAGTACTTC	CAIQKGTDSYEQYF
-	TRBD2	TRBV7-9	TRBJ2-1	TGTGCCAGCAGCCCTAAGCGGGAGAGGGGCAATGAGCAGTTCTTC	CASSPKRERGNEQFF
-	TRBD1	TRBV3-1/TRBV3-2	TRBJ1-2	TGTGCCAGCAGCCCTCCGGGACAGGTTAACTATGGCTACACCTTC	CASSPPGQVNYGYTF
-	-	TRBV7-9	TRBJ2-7	TGTGCCAGCAGCCCCCTTAGATCCTACGAGCAGTACTTC	CASSPLRSYEQYF
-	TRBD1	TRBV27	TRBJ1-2	TGTGCCAGCAGTTTTTCCAGGACAGGGGGTGACTATGGCTACACCTTC	CASSFSRTGGDYGYTF
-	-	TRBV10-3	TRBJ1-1	TGTGCCATCAGTGGTAGGGGGACTGAAGCTTTCTTT	CAISGRGTEAFF
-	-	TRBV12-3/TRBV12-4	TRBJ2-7	TGTGCCAGCAGTCTCCGCTCCTACGAGCAGTACTTC	CASSLRSYEQYF
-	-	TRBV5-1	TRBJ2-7	TGCGCCAGCAGCTTGCCGCCGACGAACATAGCTGACGAGCAGTACTTC	CASSLPPTNIADEQYF
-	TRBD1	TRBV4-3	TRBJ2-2	TGCGCCAGCAGCCAGGGACAGGGTACGCGAACCGGGGAGCTGTTTTTT	CASSQGQGTRTGELFF
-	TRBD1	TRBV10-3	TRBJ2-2	TGTGCCATCAGTCCGGGACAGGGGTGGGAGCTGTTTTTT	CAISPGQGWELFF
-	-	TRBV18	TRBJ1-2	TGTGCCAGCTCACCACCGGGGAGGGTTGATGTCTATGGCTACACCTTC	CASSPPGRVDVYGYTF
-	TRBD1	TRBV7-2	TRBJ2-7	TGTGCCAGCAGCTTCACCAGGACAGGGACCTACGAGCAGTACTTC	CASSFTRTGTYEQYF
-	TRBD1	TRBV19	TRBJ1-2	TGTGCCAGTAGGGCGGCAGGGGGCAACTATGGCTACACCTTC	CASRAAGGNYGYTF
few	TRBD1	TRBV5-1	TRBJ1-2	TGCGCCAGCAGCTCATTTACAGGGGACCCCTATGGCTACACCTTC	CASSSFTGDPYGYTF
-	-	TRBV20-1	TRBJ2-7	TGCAGTGCTGGTGCGGTATACAGCTCCTACGAGCAGTACTTC	CSAGAVYSSYEQYF
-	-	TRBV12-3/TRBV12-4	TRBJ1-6	TGTGCCAGCATGGGGGGGGCCGATTCACCCCTCCACTTT	CASMGGADSPLHF
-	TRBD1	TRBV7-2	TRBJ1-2	TGTGCCAGCAGCGGGACAGGGTATTCTGGCTACACCTTC	CASSGTGYSGYTF
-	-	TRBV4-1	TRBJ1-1	TGCGCCAGCAGCCAAGGGAAAGGGGGGAACACTGAAGCTTTCTTT	CASSQGKGGNTEAFF
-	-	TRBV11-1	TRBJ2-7	TGTGCCAGCAGCTTAGACAGAAACTACGAGCAGTACTTC	CASSLDRNYEQYF
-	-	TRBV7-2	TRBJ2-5	TGTGCCAGCAGCTTTGCCAGGGCCCAAGAGACCCAGTACTTC	CASSFARAQETQYF
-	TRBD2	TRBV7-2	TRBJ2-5	TGTGCCAGCAGCTTTACTAGCGGGCTTCGAGAGACCCAGTACTTC	CASSFTSGLRETQYF
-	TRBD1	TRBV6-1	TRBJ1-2	TGTGCCAGCAGTGCCCGAACAGGGGTAGTGGGCTATGGCTACACCTTC	CASSARTGVVGYGYTF
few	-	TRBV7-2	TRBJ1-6	TGTGCCAGCAGCCCACAGGGTAATTCACCCCTCCACTTT	CASSPQGNSPLHF
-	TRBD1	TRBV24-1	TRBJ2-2	TGTGCCACCAGTGGACAGGGAGTGAGGTCAGGGGAGCTGTTTTTT	CATSGQGVRSGELFF
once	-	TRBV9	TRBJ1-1	TGTGCCAGCAGCGGTACAGTGAGCGGGACTGAAGCTTTCTTT	CASSGTVSGTEAFF
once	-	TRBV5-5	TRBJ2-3	TGTGCCAGCAGCTCCACGGTAACTAGCACAGATACGCAGTATTTT	CASSSTVTSTDTQYF